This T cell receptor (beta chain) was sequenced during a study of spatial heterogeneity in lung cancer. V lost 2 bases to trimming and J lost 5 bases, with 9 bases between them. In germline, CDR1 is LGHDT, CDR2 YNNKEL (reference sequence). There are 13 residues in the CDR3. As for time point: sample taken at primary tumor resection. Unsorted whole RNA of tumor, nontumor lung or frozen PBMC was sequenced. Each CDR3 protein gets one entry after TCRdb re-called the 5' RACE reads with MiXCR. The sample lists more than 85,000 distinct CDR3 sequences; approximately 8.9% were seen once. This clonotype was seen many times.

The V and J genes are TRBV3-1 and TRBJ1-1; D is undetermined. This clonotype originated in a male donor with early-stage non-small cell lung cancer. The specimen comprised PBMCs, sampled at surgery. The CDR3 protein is CASSQQRRTEAFF. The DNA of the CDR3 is TGTGCCAGCAGCCAACAGCGGAGAACTGAAGCTTTCTTT.